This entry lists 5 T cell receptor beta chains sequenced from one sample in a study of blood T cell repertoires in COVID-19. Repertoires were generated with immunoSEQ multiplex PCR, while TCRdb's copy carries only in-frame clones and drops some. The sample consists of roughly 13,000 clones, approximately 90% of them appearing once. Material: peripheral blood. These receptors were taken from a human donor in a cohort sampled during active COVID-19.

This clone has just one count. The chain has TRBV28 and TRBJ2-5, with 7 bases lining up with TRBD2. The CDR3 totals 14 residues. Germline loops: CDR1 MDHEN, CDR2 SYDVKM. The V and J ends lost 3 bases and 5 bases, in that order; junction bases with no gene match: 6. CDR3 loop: CASSLADGGETQYF. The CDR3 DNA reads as TGTGCCAGCAGTTTGGCAGACGGGGGGGAGACCCAGTACTTC.

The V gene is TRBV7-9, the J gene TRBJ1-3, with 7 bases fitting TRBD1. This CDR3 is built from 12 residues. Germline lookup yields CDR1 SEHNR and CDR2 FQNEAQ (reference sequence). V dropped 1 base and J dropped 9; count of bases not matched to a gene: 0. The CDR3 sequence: CASSLDRGTIYF. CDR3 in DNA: TGTGCCAGCAGCTTAGACAGGGGCACCATATATTTT.

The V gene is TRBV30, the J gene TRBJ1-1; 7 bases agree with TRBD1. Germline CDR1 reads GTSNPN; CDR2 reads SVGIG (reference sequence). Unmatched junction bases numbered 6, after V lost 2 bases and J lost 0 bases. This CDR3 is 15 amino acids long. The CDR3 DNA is TGTGCCTGGAGTAGGACAGGATACATGAACACTGAAGCTTTCTTT. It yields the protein CAWSRTGYMNTEAFF. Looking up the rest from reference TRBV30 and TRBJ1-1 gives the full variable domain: SQTIHQWPATLVQPVGSPLSLECTVEGTSNPNLYWYRQAAGRGLQLLFYSVGIGQISSEVPQNLSASRPQDRQFILSSKKLLLSDSGFYLCAWSRTGYMNTEAFFGQGTRLTVV.

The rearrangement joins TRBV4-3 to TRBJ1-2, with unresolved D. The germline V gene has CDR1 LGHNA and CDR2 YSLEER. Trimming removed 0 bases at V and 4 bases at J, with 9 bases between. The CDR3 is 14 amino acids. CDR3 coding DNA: TGCGCCAGCAGCCAAGACAGGCAGAGCTATGGCTACACCTTC. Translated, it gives CASSQDRQSYGYTF.

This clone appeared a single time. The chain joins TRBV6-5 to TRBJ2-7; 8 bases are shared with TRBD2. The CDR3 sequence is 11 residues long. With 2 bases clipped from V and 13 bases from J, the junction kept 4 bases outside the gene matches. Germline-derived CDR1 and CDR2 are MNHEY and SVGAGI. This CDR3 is CASSYRGGLYF. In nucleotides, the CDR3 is TGTGCCAGCAGTTACCGGGGGGGCCTATACTTC.